The present entry profiles one TCR beta chain with its context. Germline trimming cut 5 bases from V and 0 bases from J; bases unmatched to any gene: 5. The length of the CDR3 is 16 residues. Germline loops: CDR1 SEHNR, CDR2 FQNEAQ (reference sequence). Using its own MiXCR run on the 5' RACE reads, TCRdb lists one record per CDR3 protein. This sample has a few hundred thousand distinct CDR3 sequences, with roughly 31% found just once. The data derive from a study of identical twins' blood T cells. The chain links TRBV7-9 to TRBJ2-2; 8 bases are a match to TRBD2. What was sequenced was PBMCs. The TCR comes from a woman between 18 and 55 years old in good health. The CDR3 sequence is CASSSNSGANTGELFF. DNA of the CDR3: TGTGCCAGCAGCAGTAATAGCGGGGCGAACACCGGGGAGCTGTTTTTT.